One and the same sample provided the 24 T cell receptor beta chains below, sequenced in a study of cytomegalovirus exposure and HLA in healthy donors. The primer mix had 60 Vbeta and 13 Jbeta primers. Some clones are missing from TCRdb's copy, which holds only in-frame ones; the method was immunoSEQ multiplex PCR. The repertoire has roughly 230,000 clones, nearly 95% of them found once; the top ten carry 1.5% to 2%. Sequenced: PBMCs. The receptors were gathered from a girl aged 2-9 years in good health and CMV-seronegative.

The V call is TRBV18, the J call TRBJ2-3, with TRBD1 identical over 7 bases. J lost 2 bases, V lost 6 bases, and 8 bases had no gene match. This CDR3 contains 15 residues. From germline, CDR1 is KGHSH and CDR2 LQKENI. Here the CDR3 reads CASSSRTGDTDTQYF. Written as DNA, the CDR3 is TGTGCCAGCTCGTCGAGAACAGGGGACACAGATACGCAGTATTTT.

V is TRBV18 and J is TRBJ1-4, with TRBD1 matching over 9 bases. The CDR3 covers 17 residues. Germline V gene sequence: CDR1 KGHSH, CDR2 LQKENI. The J segment lost 5 bases and the V segment lost 3 bases, leaving 10 bases of the junction unmatched. In nucleotides, the CDR3 is TGTGCCAGCTCACCCCCATCGGCCGGGACAGGGAATGAAAAACTGTTTTTT. It encodes CASSPPSAGTGNEKLFF.

This chain joins TRBV27 and TRBJ2-1; 8 bases line up with TRBD1. This CDR3 is 13 amino acids long. Germline V gives CDR1 MNHEY, CDR2 SMNVEV (reference sequence). V shed 7 bases, J shed 10 bases, and the junction held 9 bases outside the gene matches. CDR3 sequence: CASTVLGQGEQFF. As DNA, the CDR3 is TGTGCCAGCACCGTCCTAGGACAGGGAGAGCAGTTCTTC.

The genes are TRBV7-8 and TRBJ1-3; D is unclear. V was cut by 0 bases and J by 0 bases, with 9 bases left in between. Germline lookup yields CDR1 SGHVS and CDR2 FQNEAQ. The CDR3 is 16 residues long. The CDR3 DNA is TGTGCCAGCAGCTTAGCAAGCACAGTCTCTGGAAACACCATATATTTT. Translation: CASSLASTVSGNTIYF.

A few counts support this clone. The gene calls are TRBV5-3 and TRBJ1-1; a possible D gene is TRBD1 (5 bases). TRBV5-3 is an ORF, and what it does is uncertain. Deletions cut 1 base from V and 4 bases from J, with 14 bases between. The length of the CDR3 is 15 residues. The CDR3 nucleotides read TGTGCCAGAAGCTTGTTTTCCCGGGGGGGCACTGAAGCTTTCTTT. This gives the protein CARSLFSRGGTEAFF.

This clone appeared a single time. This sequence joins TRBV7-6 and TRBJ2-1; the D gene is possibly TRBD2 (5 bases). The germline V and J ends were trimmed by 5 bases and 6 bases, with 20 bases remaining between them. CDR1 is SGHVS, CDR2 FNYEAQ, per germline. This CDR3 is built from 16 residues. CDR3 nucleotide sequence: TGTGCCAGCAGCCCCAGAGGAGCGGAGAGCCCCAATGAGCAGTTCTTC. This translates into CASSPRGAESPNEQFF.

This clone was detected only once. V gene TRBV2 combines with J gene TRBJ2-7, with 7 nucleotides matching TRBD1. CDR3 length equals 14 residues. After removal of 2 bases from V and 4 bases from J, the junction contained 5 bases not matched to a gene. Germline lookup yields CDR1 SNHLY and CDR2 FYNNEI. CDR3 loop: CASSEPGTVYEQYF. The CDR3 region has the DNA TGTGCCAGCAGTGAACCCGGGACAGTTTACGAGCAGTACTTC.

V is TRBV28 and J is TRBJ2-1; D is perhaps TRBD2 (6 bases). Germline CDR1 MDHEN, CDR2 SYDVKM. The ends were cut back, 6 bases at V and 6 bases at J, with 12 bases in the middle. The CDR3 covers 13 residues. The CDR3 reads CASSRRVGNEQFF. In DNA, the CDR3 is TGTGCCAGCAGCCGGAGGGTGGGCAATGAGCAGTTCTTC.

The chain combines TRBV2 with TRBJ2-2; 7 bases map to TRBD1. This CDR3 is 14 amino acids long. The V gene end was trimmed by 5 bases and the J gene end by 4 bases; junction bases not matched to a gene: 4. Germline V CDR1 and CDR2: SNHLY, FYNNEI. CDR3 sequence reads: CASSFQGVTGELFF. CDR3 sequence (DNA): TGTGCCAGCAGTTTCCAGGGGGTCACCGGGGAGCTGTTTTTT.

This chain joins TRBV6-1 and TRBJ1-5, with 11 bases fitting TRBD1. This CDR3 contains 15 residues. Germline V gene lookup returns CDR1 MNHNS and CDR2 SASEGT. With V trimmed by 7 bases and J by 4 bases, 6 bases remained unmatched. The CDR3 is CASTQDRGLNQPQHF. For the CDR3, the DNA is TGTGCCAGCACCCAGGACAGGGGGCTTAATCAGCCCCAGCATTTT.

This clone was picked up one time. The chain employs TRBV29-1 and TRBJ2-7; 13 bases line up with TRBD2. V lost 4 bases, J lost 3 bases, and 0 bases stayed unmatched. The CDR3 has 13 amino acids. The V gene's germline CDR1 is SQVTM and CDR2 ANQGSEA. The CDR3 sequence: CSVGTSGSYEQYF. The CDR3 coding sequence is TGCAGCGTTGGGACTAGCGGGAGCTACGAGCAGTACTTC.

This chain links TRBV7-9 with TRBJ2-7, with D possibly matching TRBD1 (5 bases). This CDR3 contains 16 residues. Trimming removed 0 bases from V and 3 bases from J, with 15 bases in between. Germline V gene lookup returns CDR1 SEHNR and CDR2 FQNEAQ (reference sequence). CDR3 DNA: TGTGCCAGCAGCTTAGCGGGGCAGGGTCCTATCTACGAGCAGTACTTC. Translating gives CASSLAGQGPIYEQYF.

As regards this clone: An end of the junction differs from the germline gene, which may be a read error. This chain uses TRBV7-9 with TRBJ2-7, with D maybe TRBD2 (6 bases). The germline gives CDR1 SEHNR, CDR2 FQNEAQ (reference sequence). This CDR3 spans 14 amino acids. The CDR3 DNA follows: TGTTCCAGCAGCTTAGTGGAGGGCTCCTACGAGCAGTACTTC. Its translation is CSSSLVEGSYEQYF.

V gene TRBV7-9 combines with J gene TRBJ2-3; D unresolved. The CDR3 consists of 15 residues. V lost 2 bases to trimming and J lost 3 bases, with 12 bases between them. CDR1 SEHNR and CDR2 FQNEAQ come from the germline V gene (reference sequence). The CDR3 nucleotides read TGTGCCAGCAGCTTATTGGTCCCGCAGACAGATACGCAGTATTTT. It encodes CASSLLVPQTDTQYF.

The rearrangement links TRBV5-1 to TRBJ2-6; D uncertain. The CDR3 runs to 18 residues. Germline CDR1 is SGHRS and CDR2 is YFSETQ. V shed 1 base and J shed 3 bases, with 17 bases lying between them. CDR3 DNA: TGCGCCAGCAGCTTGAGTGTGGTGAACTCTGGTGGGGCCAACGTCCTGACTTTC. As protein: CASSLSVVNSGGANVLTF.

The V and J genes are TRBV7-8 and TRBJ2-5; TRBD2 is a possible D gene (7 bases). This CDR3 region has 18 residues. The ends were cut back, 1 base at V and 1 base at J, with 19 bases in the middle. The germline V gene has CDR1 SGHVS and CDR2 FQNEAQ. The CDR3 DNA reads TGTGCCAGCAGCTTAGAGGGCGCCGGGGGGCCTATCCAAGAGACCCAGTACTTC. Translation: CASSLEGAGGPIQETQYF.

The CDR3 loop is CASSWGGVLSTDTQYF. The DNA for the CDR3 is TGTGCCAGCAGCTGGGGAGGAGTGCTTAGCACAGATACGCAGTATTTT. The rearrangement joins TRBV5-4 to TRBJ2-3; maybe TRBD2 (6 bases). V lost 3 bases to trimming and J lost 0 bases, with 14 bases between them. CDR1 is SGHNT and CDR2 is YYREEE in the germline V gene (reference sequence). This CDR3 is built from 16 residues.

The chain couples TRBV9 to TRBJ2-2; tentatively, D is TRBD2 (5 bases). This CDR3 spans 14 amino acids. Germline lookup yields CDR1 SGDLS and CDR2 YYNGEE. Trimming pared 5 bases from V and 5 bases from J, leaving 13 bases between. For the CDR3, the DNA is TGTGCCAGCAGTTCCGGGGTCGGGACCGGGGAGCTGTTTTTT. Amino acids: CASSSGVGTGELFF.

This chain connects TRBV5-6 to TRBJ1-2; no clear D gene. The germline V gene encodes CDR1 SGHDT and CDR2 YYEEEE. Between the trimmed V and J ends, which lost 2 bases and 0 bases, there was a span of 8 bases. This CDR3 has 14 amino acids. The CDR3 DNA follows: TGTGCCAGCAGCTTAGTCAGGACTAACTATGGCTACACCTTC. The encoded protein is CASSLVRTNYGYTF.

This chain joins TRBV7-9 and TRBJ2-1; tentative D call: TRBD1 (6 bases). The ends were cut back, 2 bases at V and 7 bases at J, with 18 bases in the middle. CDR1 is SEHNR, CDR2 FQNEAQ, per germline (reference sequence). The CDR3 is 16 amino acids. The CDR3 nucleotides read TGTGCCAGCAGCTTACCCACAGGGCACTTTAGGAATGAGCAGTTCTTC. Amino acids: CASSLPTGHFRNEQFF.

The chain links TRBV5-6 to TRBJ1-6; D remains unclear. The CDR3 is 12 amino acids. Germline-derived CDR1 and CDR2 are SGHDT and YYEEEE. V was cut by 4 bases and J by 7 bases, with 6 bases left in between. The CDR3 region is CASSVVNSPLHF. CDR3 nucleotides: TGTGCCAGCAGCGTAGTAAATTCACCCCTCCACTTT.

The V and J genes are TRBV27 and TRBJ2-7, with 7 bases identical to TRBD1. In germline, CDR1 is MNHEY, CDR2 SMNVEV (reference sequence). After removal of 5 bases from V and 6 bases from J, the junction contained 10 bases not matched to a gene. This CDR3 comprises 14 residues. The DNA of the CDR3 is TGTGCCAGCAGTCGGGACAGATCTACGTCCGAGCAGTACTTC. This encodes CASSRDRSTSEQYF.

In its sample, this clone was seen a few times. CDR3 sequence: CASRGQGNTEAFF. The CDR3 DNA reads as TGTGCCAGTAGAGGACAGGGGAACACTGAAGCTTTCTTT. The genes are TRBV19 and TRBJ1-1; TRBD1 matches 8 bases. Germline trimming cut 6 bases from V and 1 base from J; bases unmatched to any gene: 1. The CDR3 contains 13 residues. Germline CDR1 reads LNHDA; CDR2 reads SQIVND (reference sequence).

The chain has TRBV5-4 and TRBJ2-3; D might be TRBD1 (5 bases). The CDR3 runs 16 residues. With 0 bases removed from V and 6 bases from J, the gap between germline ends came to 17 bases. CDR1 and CDR2 from the germline V gene are SGHNT and YYREEE (reference sequence). CDR3 sequence: CASSLVPGPIPDTQYF. DNA for the CDR3: TGTGCCAGCAGCTTGGTGCCAGGGCCGATCCCCGATACGCAGTATTTT. Together with reference TRBV5-4 and TRBJ2-3, the CDR3 gives the full variable domain: ETGVTQSPTHLIKTRGQQVTLRCSSQSGHNTVSWYQQALGQGPQFIFQYYREEENGRGNFPPRFSGLQFPNYSSELNVNALELDDSALYLCASSLVPGPIPDTQYFGPGTRLTVL.